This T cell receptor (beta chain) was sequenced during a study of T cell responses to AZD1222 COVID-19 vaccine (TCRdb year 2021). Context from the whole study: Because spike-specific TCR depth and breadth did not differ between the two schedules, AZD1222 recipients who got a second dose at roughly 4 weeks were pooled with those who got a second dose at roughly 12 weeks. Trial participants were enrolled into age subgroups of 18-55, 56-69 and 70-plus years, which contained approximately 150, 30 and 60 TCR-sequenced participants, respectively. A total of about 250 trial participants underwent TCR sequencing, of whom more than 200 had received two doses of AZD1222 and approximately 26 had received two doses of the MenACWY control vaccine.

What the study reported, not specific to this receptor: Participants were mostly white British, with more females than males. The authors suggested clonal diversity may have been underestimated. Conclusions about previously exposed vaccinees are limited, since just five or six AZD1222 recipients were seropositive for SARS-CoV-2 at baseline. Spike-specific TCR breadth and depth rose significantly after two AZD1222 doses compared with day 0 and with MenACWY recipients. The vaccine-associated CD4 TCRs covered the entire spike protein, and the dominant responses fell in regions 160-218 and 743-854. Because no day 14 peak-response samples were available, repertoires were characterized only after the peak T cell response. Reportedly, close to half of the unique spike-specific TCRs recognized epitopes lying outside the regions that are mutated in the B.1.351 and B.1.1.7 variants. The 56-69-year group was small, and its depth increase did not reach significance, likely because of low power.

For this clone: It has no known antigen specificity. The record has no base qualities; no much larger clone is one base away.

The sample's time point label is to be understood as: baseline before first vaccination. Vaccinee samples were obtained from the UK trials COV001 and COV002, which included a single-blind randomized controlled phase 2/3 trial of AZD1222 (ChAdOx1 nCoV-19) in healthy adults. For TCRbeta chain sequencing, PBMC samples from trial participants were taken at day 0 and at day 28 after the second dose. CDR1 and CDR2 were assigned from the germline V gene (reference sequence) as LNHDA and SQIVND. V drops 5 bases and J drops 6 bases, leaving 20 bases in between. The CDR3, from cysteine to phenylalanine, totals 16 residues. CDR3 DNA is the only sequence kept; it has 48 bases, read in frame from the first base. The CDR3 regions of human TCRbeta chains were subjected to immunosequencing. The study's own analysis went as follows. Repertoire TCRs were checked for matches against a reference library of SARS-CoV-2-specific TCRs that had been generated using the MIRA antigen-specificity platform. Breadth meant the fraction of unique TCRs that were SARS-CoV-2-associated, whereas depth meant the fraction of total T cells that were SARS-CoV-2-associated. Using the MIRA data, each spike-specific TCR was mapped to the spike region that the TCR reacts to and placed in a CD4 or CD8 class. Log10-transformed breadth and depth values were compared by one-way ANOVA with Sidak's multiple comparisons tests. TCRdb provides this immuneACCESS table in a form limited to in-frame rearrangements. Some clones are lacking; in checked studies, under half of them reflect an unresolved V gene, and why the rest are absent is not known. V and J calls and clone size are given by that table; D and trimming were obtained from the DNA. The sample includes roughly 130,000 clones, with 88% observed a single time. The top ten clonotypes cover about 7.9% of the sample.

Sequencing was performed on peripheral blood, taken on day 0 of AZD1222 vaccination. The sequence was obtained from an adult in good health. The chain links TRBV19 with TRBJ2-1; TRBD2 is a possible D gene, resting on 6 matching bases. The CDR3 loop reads CASSLKQDYSANEQFF. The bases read TGTGCCAGTAGTTTGAAACAGGACTACTCCGCCAATGAGCAGTTCTTC.